The 2 T cell receptor beta chains below were found in one sample sequenced in a study of cytomegalovirus exposure and HLA in healthy donors. Some clones are missing from TCRdb's copy, which holds only in-frame ones; the method was immunoSEQ multiplex PCR. The table lists 55,000 to 70,000 clones, about 95% of them singletons. The specimen was PBMCs. The receptors shown here come from a man between 18 and 29 years old in good health and CMV-seronegative.

The J gene is TRBJ1-2, the V gene TRBV29-1, with 7 bases identical to TRBD1. CDR3 length equals 13 residues. Losses at the gene ends were 5 bases for V and 5 bases for J; bases not matched to a gene: 8. Germline V gives CDR1 SQVTM, CDR2 ANQGSEA. The CDR3 region has the DNA TGCAGCGTTTCTCCGGGACAGCTTTATGGCTACACCTTC. Its protein product is CSVSPGQLYGYTF.

The gene calls are TRBV6-5 and TRBJ1-2; D might be TRBD1 (5 bases). Per the germline V gene, CDR1 is MNHEY and CDR2 is SVGAGI. This CDR3 is 14 amino acids long. Trimming shortened V by 2 bases and J by 2 bases, and 9 bases separated the two germline ends. Written as DNA, the CDR3 is TGTGCCAGCAGTTACGAGGCAGGGAACTATGGCTACACCTTC. Protein sequence: CASSYEAGNYGYTF.